What follows are 21 T cell receptor beta chains derived from one specimen sequenced in a study of blood T cells in healthy people across ages. A second PCR, run for 7 to 11 cycles, used a sample-barcoded 5' primer plus a J-beta primer mix. TCRdb recomputed calls from the 5' RACE reads with MiXCR, one row per CDR3 protein. Altogether some 1.5 million distinct CDR3 sequences are present, roughly 30% being singletons, with the ten largest covering more than 6%. The sequenced sample was blood. The source is a woman in her 30s in good health.

The rearrangement joins TRBV5-1 to TRBJ2-7; 8 positions match TRBD2. CDR1 SGHRS and CDR2 YFSETQ come from the germline V gene. The CDR3 extends over 14 amino acids. The V segment lost 4 bases and the J segment 7 bases; nucleotides outside the gene matches: 10. The CDR3 sequence: CASSLQAGGWEQYF. In nucleotides, the CDR3 is TGCGCCAGCAGCCTCCAGGCGGGAGGTTGGGAGCAGTACTTC.

About this clonotype: A read error may be the cause here, since a much bigger clone is one base away. This rearrangement joins TRBV5-5 to TRBJ1-6; unclear D gene. The CDR3 loop spans 13 amino acids. Germline-derived CDR1 and CDR2 are SGHKS and YYEKEE (reference sequence). The CDR3 spells CASSLGRNSHLHF. The CDR3 nucleotides read TGTGCCAGCAGCTTGGGGCGAAATTCACACCTCCACTTT.

This clonotype was found a few times. CDR3 amino acids: CAGKGPDTGELFF. CDR3 in DNA: TGTGCCGGCAAGGGGCCTGACACCGGGGAGCTGTTTTTT. The chain has TRBV6-6 and TRBJ2-2, with D tentatively TRBD1 (5 bases). Trimming took off 11 bases at V and 3 bases at J, with 13 bases between the two ends. The V gene's germline CDR1 is MNHNY and CDR2 SVGAGI (reference sequence). The CDR3 covers 13 residues.

With regard to this clonotype: Germline is not matched at one junction end, which may reflect a read error. The chain couples TRBV7-9 to TRBJ1-1; D may be TRBD1 (6 bases). The CDR3 contains 14 residues. Germline V gene data show CDR1 as SEHNR and CDR2 as FQNEAQ (reference sequence). CDR3 residues: CAGSLGSPGDRAFF. The DNA for the CDR3 is TGTGCCGGCAGCTTAGGTTCCCCAGGGGACCGAGCTTTCTTT.

Points on this clonotype: Possible read error: a much larger clone is one base away. The gene calls are TRBV20-1 and TRBJ2-7, with 9 bases matching TRBD1. The CDR3 extends over 13 amino acids. Germline V CDR1 and CDR2: DFQATT, SNEGSKA (reference sequence). CDR3 bases: TGCAGTGCCTCGGACAGGGGAGTTTACGACCAGTACTTC. Its protein product is CSASDRGVYDQYF.

As regards this clonotype: This may stem from a read error, because a much larger clone lies one nucleotide away. The chain uses TRBV12-3 or TRBV12-4 and TRBJ2-3; 14 bases are a match to TRBD2. The CDR3 sequence is 16 residues long. CDR3 bases: TGTGCCAGCAGTCCGGGGACTAGCGGGAGTACAGATGCGCAGTATTTT. Its protein is CASSPGTSGSTDAQYF.

This clonotype showed up just a few times. As DNA, the CDR3 is TGCGCCAGCAGCTTGGGCTATGTACAGAACACTGAAGCTTTCTTT. Its protein is CASSLGYVQNTEAFF. The V and J genes are TRBV5-1 and TRBJ1-1; D ambiguous. Per the germline V gene, CDR1 is SGHRS and CDR2 is YFSETQ. V lost 0 bases to trimming and J lost 1 base, with 10 bases between them. This CDR3 contains 15 residues.

The chain carries TRBV7-9 and TRBJ2-7, with no clear D. The CDR3 runs to 14 residues. Trimming stripped 1 base from V and 1 base from J, with 8 bases between. Germline CDR1 SEHNR, CDR2 FQNEAQ (reference sequence). Here the CDR3 reads CASSLGERSYEQYF. Written as DNA, the CDR3 is TGTGCCAGCAGCTTAGGCGAGAGGTCCTACGAGCAGTACTTC.

The V call is TRBV12-3 or TRBV12-4, the J call TRBJ2-3, with TRBD2 as a possible D gene (6 bases). V gave up 3 bases and J gave up 5 bases, with 9 bases separating them. The CDR3 spans 13 residues. The CDR3 sequence is CASSLMGGDTQYF. As DNA, the CDR3 is TGTGCCAGCAGTTTGATGGGGGGAGATACGCAGTATTTT.

This chain uses TRBV7-8 with TRBJ2-7; weak D call: TRBD2 (5 bases). Trimming removed 0 bases from V and 3 bases from J, with 18 bases in between. Germline CDR1 is SGHVS and CDR2 is FQNEAQ. This CDR3 has 17 residues. CDR3 protein: CASSLALWRPQGYEQYF. CDR3 sequence (DNA): TGTGCCAGCAGCTTAGCTCTTTGGAGGCCTCAAGGCTACGAGCAGTACTTC. Complete variable domain (other parts from reference TRBV7-8 and TRBJ2-7): GAGVSQSPRYKVAKRGQDVALRCDPISGHVSLFWYQQALGQGPEFLTYFQNEAQLDKSGLPSDRFFAERPEGSVSTLKIQRTQQEDSAVYLCASSLALWRPQGYEQYFGPGTRLTVT.

The chain employs TRBV6-5 and TRBJ2-5; D may be TRBD1 (7 bases). The V gene lost 6 bases and the J gene lost 5 bases, with 19 bases spanning the gap. CDR3 length: 15 amino acids. From germline, CDR1 is MNHEY and CDR2 SVGAGI. The CDR3 sequence: CASSLQGGQRETQYF. The DNA of the CDR3 is TGTGCCAGCAGCCTCCAGGGGGGCCAGCGGGAGACCCAGTACTTC.

The V gene is TRBV24-1, the J gene TRBJ2-7; D ambiguous. Germline V gene sequence: CDR1 KGHDR, CDR2 SFDVKD. Between the trimmed V and J ends, which lost 7 bases and 6 bases, there was a span of 12 bases. The CDR3 has 12 residues. CDR3: CATSDEGTEQYF. In nucleotides, the CDR3 is TGTGCCACCAGCGACGAAGGAACCGAGCAGTACTTC.

This clonotype has only a few counts. This chain uses TRBV10-1 with TRBJ2-7; 7 positions match TRBD2. Trimming took 5 bases from V and 5 from J; bases not matched to a gene: 9. Germline V lookup: CDR1 WNHNN, CDR2 SYGVQD (reference sequence). The CDR3 covers 14 residues. The chain's CDR3 is CASSSSGEENEQYF. Here the CDR3 DNA reads TGCGCCAGCAGTTCTAGCGGTGAGGAGAACGAGCAGTACTTC.

The V and J genes are TRBV7-7 and TRBJ2-5, with D tentatively TRBD1 (6 bases). CDR3 length equals 15 residues. Trimming cost V 6 bases and J 5 bases, with 19 bases left between them. CDR1 is SSHAT, CDR2 FNYEAQ, per germline (reference sequence). The CDR3 spells CASRRGPTRGETQYF. CDR3 coding DNA: TGTGCCAGCAGAAGGGGACCTACTAGGGGGGAGACCCAGTACTTC. The full variable domain, rest sourced from reference TRBV7-7 and TRBJ2-5, is GAGVSQSPRYKVTKRGQDVTLRCDPISSHATLYWYQQALGQGPEFLTYFNYEAQPDKSGLPSDRFSAERPEGSISTLTIQRTEQRDSAMYRCASRRGPTRGETQYFGPGTRLLVL.

Notes on this clonotype: A much bigger clone sits one base away, suggesting this may be a read error. J is TRBJ2-4 and V is TRBV29-1; 13 bases match TRBD2. The CDR3 runs to 12 residues. Germline CDR1 is SQVTM and CDR2 is ANQGSEA. Losses at the gene ends were 7 bases for V and 15 bases for J; bases not matched to a gene: 9. The CDR3 loop reads CSARTSGRDLYF. The CDR3 nucleotides read TGCAGCGCTAGGACTAGCGGGAGAGATCTGTACTTC.

The gene calls are TRBV7-2 and TRBJ1-1, with 7 positions matching TRBD1. This CDR3 spans 15 amino acids. Trimming took 5 bases from V and 1 from J; bases not matched to a gene: 7. Germline lookup yields CDR1 SGHTA and CDR2 FQGNSA. CDR3 region: CASSGDRTGNTEAFF. As DNA, the CDR3 is TGTGCCAGCAGCGGGGACAGAACCGGGAACACTGAAGCTTTCTTT.

This CDR3 reads CASSHGGSGTEAFF. For the CDR3, the DNA is TGCGCCAGCAGCCATGGCGGGTCCGGCACTGAAGCTTTCTTT. This chain links TRBV5-1 with TRBJ1-1, with D uncertain. This CDR3 contains 14 residues. Trimming stripped 4 bases from V and 4 bases from J, with 14 bases between. Germline CDR1 and CDR2: SGHRS and YFSETQ.

A few counts support this clonotype. The genes are TRBV7-6 and TRBJ2-1; 9 bases fit TRBD2. CDR1 and CDR2 (germline): SGHVS, FNYEAQ. This CDR3 contains 16 residues. The junction had 9 bases not matched to a gene; V was cut back by 2 bases and J by 7 bases. The CDR3 DNA sequence: TGTGCCAGCAGCTTAACGGGAGCTAGCGGGGCGAATGAGCAGTTCTTC. This codes for CASSLTGASGANEQFF.

The chain carries TRBV5-1 and TRBJ1-1, with 10 bases that match TRBD1. The V gene end was trimmed by 6 bases and the J gene end by 3 bases; junction bases not matched to a gene: 5. The CDR3 is made up of 14 amino acids. Germline V CDR1 and CDR2: SGHRS, YFSETQ. CDR3 bases: TGCGCCAGCAACTCCGGACAGGGGGACACTGAAGCTTTCTTT. Translation gives CASNSGQGDTEAFF.

The genes are TRBV5-1 and TRBJ2-3; either TRBD1 or TRBD2 may supply D (5 bases each). CDR1 and CDR2 from the germline V gene are SGHRS and YFSETQ. The CDR3 runs to 15 residues. V was shortened by 4 bases and J by 4 bases, with 16 bases between the two germline ends. In DNA form, the CDR3 reads TGCGCCAGCAGCCCAAGTACAGGAGGCCCAGATACGCAGTATTTT. It yields the protein CASSPSTGGPDTQYF.

The chain links TRBV12-3 or TRBV12-4 to TRBJ2-7; D ambiguous. This CDR3 is built from 14 residues. Trimming removed 2 bases from V and 2 bases from J, with 10 bases in between. This CDR3 is CASSLMGPAYEQYF. The CDR3, as DNA: TGTGCCAGCAGTTTAATGGGCCCTGCCTACGAGCAGTACTTC.